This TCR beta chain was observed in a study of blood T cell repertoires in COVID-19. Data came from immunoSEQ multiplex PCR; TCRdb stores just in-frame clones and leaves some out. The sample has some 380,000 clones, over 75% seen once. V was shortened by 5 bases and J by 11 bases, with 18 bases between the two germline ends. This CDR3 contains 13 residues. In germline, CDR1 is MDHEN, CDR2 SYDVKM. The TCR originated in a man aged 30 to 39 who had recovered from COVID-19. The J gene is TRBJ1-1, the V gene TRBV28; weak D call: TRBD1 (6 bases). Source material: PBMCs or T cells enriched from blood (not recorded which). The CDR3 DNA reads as TGTGCCAGCAGTCTAGCGGGGGCGGAGAGGGCTTTCTTT. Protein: CASSLAGAERAFF.